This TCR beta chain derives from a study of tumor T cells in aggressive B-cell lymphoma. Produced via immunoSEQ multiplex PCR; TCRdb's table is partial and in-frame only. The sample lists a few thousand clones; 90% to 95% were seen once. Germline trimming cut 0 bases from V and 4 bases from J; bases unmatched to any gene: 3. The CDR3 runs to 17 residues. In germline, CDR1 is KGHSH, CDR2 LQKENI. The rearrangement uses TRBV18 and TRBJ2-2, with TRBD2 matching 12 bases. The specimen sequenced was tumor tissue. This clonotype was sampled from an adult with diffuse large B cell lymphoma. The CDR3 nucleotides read TGTGCCAGCTCACCACCTGCTAGCGGGAGGGCCACCGGGGAGCTGTTTTTT. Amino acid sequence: CASSPPASGRATGELFF.